This T cell receptor (beta chain) was found in a study of blood T cell repertoires in COVID-19 (dated by TCRdb to about 2020). Background on the whole study: The collaborator samples originated in the United States, Italy and Spain and spanned the acute and convalescent phases of COVID-19. The prospective study material was composed of cDNA or gDNA derived from T cells, B-cell-depleted T cells, or PBMCs. The dataset comprised deeply sampled blood TCRbeta repertoires from subjects exposed to, actively infected with, or recovered from COVID-19. The repertoires were released in a freely available public database meant as a resource for research on the immune response to SARS-CoV-2. Samples were obtained from the ongoing ImmuneRACE study (first 160 participants) and from over 1,000 subjects provided by 6 global collaborators. Sample metadata almost always included a de-identified subject ID, COVID-19 status, age in years and sex. Where HLA class I and class II types were available, the types were taken from metadata supplied by the sample provider, not from assay-based typing.

Each collaborating institution followed its own protocols to collect whole blood in K2EDTA tubes. For TCRbeta analysis, collaborators shipped samples as frozen whole blood, isolated PBMCs, or DNA extracted from either of those sample types. TCRbeta CDR3 regions were amplified from genomic DNA by means of the immunoSEQ Assay, a bias-controlled multiplex PCR. On the authors' methods: Nucleated cell counts per sample were estimated from amplification of reference gene primers within the assay. Sequence reads were collapsed and filtered to measure the absolute abundance of every unique TCRbeta CDR3 rearrangement. For each sample, productive Simpson clonality was calculated as the square root of Simpson's diversity index over productive rearrangements. As stored in TCRdb, this immuneACCESS dataset retains in-frame rearrangements with V and J assigned. A fraction of the clones does not appear; measured against another copy, unresolved V genes explain less than half of the discrepancy, and the remainder lacks a known reason. That table supplies the V and J calls and clone size; D and trimming were determined from the DNA. The sample table shows about 98,000 clones, and over 70% are seen once. The top ten constitute roughly 25% of the sample.

CDR1 and CDR2 (SGHRS, YFSETQ) derive from the germline V gene. V was cut back by 4 bases and J by 4 bases, leaving a gap of 18 bases between them. The CDR3 runs 16 amino acids, cysteine and phenylalanine included. The CDR3 DNA has 48 bases and is translated from base 1. General conclusions and limits of the study: Clinical and demographic metadata were provided uncurated, with the amount varying by source and participant.

This clone was detected only once. Its binding antigen is unknown. Base qualities were left out, and no much larger clone turns up one base away. The TCR comes from a man between 65 and 85 years old with acute or convalescent COVID-19. This chain is built from TRBV5-1 and TRBJ2-1, with a tentative D gene TRBD2 over 5 matching bases. The sequenced sample was peripheral blood. The DNA sequence is TGCGCCAGCAGCCCACGGGGAGCGAGAGGGTACAATGAGCAGTTCTTC. Translated, it reads CASSPRGARGYNEQFF.